This T cell receptor (beta chain) was retrieved from a study of cytomegalovirus exposure and HLA in healthy donors. Study-wide findings and caveats: Presence/absence analysis assumed near-uniform sequencing depth across donors. A prior analysis recorded that most TCR beta V segments were productive about 90% or about 30% of the time.

Use of 60 Vbeta and 13 Jbeta primers characterized the PCR. Assay: immunoSEQ multiplex PCR; the TCRdb copy retains only in-frame clones and omits some. The data hold about 86,000 clones, with about three quarters observed a single time. On this clone itself: No antigen is known for it.

Losses at the gene ends were 4 bases for V and 1 base for J; bases not matched to a gene: 7. The length of the CDR3 is 17 residues. The germline CDR1 and CDR2 sequences are MNHNS and SASEGT. Material for sequencing was PBMCs. This chain connects TRBV6-1 to TRBJ2-3, with 11 bases matching TRBD1. This TCR came from a man in his fifties or sixties in good health and CMV-seronegative. The CDR3 bases are TGTGCCAGCAGTGCCCGTGGGACAGGGGGTCGCACAGATACGCAGTATTTT. As protein: CASSARGTGGRTDTQYF.